These 27 T cell receptor beta chains were all obtained from the same sample, sequenced in a study of blood T cell repertoires in COVID-19. TCRdb keeps only in-frame clones here, not all; method: immunoSEQ multiplex PCR. The repertoire holds around 290,000 clones, with 75% to 90% as singletons. Sequencing input: peripheral blood. Every receptor here comes from a woman aged 65 to 85 with COVID-19, enrolled during active disease.

The J gene is TRBJ2-5, the V gene TRBV12-5; D is perhaps TRBD1 (6 bases). V was pared by 0 bases and J by 1 base, with 12 bases between. The CDR3 consists of 16 residues. CDR1 is LGHNT, CDR2 FRNRAP, per germline. The CDR3 sequence: CASGLVQGRGQETQYF. The CDR3 DNA follows: TGTGCTAGTGGTTTGGTACAGGGCCGGGGCCAAGAGACCCAGTACTTC.

The rearrangement uses TRBV29-1 and TRBJ2-7, with 10 bases lining up with TRBD2. V dropped 3 bases and J dropped 3; count of bases not matched to a gene: 5. The V gene's germline CDR1 is SQVTM and CDR2 ANQGSEA. The CDR3 loop spans 14 amino acids. In DNA form, the CDR3 reads TGCAGCGTTGAGCTAGCGGGGGAGTACTACGAGCAGTACTTC. Translating it yields CSVELAGEYYEQYF.

This sequence joins TRBV29-1 and TRBJ2-5; TRBD1 might be the D (7 bases). The CDR3 is made up of 13 amino acids. The germline V gene has CDR1 SQVTM and CDR2 ANQGSEA. V was cut by 2 bases and J by 5 bases, with 12 bases left in between. CDR3 nucleotides: TGCAGCGTTGAAAGACAGGGAGGCGAGACCCAGTACTTC. Translating gives CSVERQGGETQYF.

The J gene is TRBJ1-2, the V gene TRBV5-1; D gene unclear. The CDR3 length is 14 residues. The germline gives CDR1 SGHRS, CDR2 YFSETQ. V lost 4 bases and J lost 5, with 15 bases in between. This chain's CDR3 is CASSGGPPEYGYTF. The DNA of the CDR3 is TGCGCCAGCAGCGGAGGGCCCCCTGAGTATGGCTACACCTTC.

V gene TRBV15 combines with J gene TRBJ2-5; 8 bases map to TRBD2. The CDR3 is 16 amino acids. J was trimmed by 7 bases and V by 0 bases; bases with no gene match: 10. The V gene's germline CDR1 is LNHNV and CDR2 YYDKDF (reference sequence). The DNA for the CDR3 is TGTGCCACCAGCAGAGACTCCGGGGGGGTTCTAGGGACCCAGTACTTC. Residues: CATSRDSGGVLGTQYF.

The V gene is TRBV9, the J gene TRBJ1-2; D is perhaps TRBD1 (6 bases). The CDR3 contains 14 residues. Germline CDR1 SGDLS, CDR2 YYNGEE. Trimming removed 4 bases at V and 2 bases at J, with 12 bases between. The CDR3 DNA reads as TGTGCCAGCAGCCTAGGGGGAGGGAACTATGGCTACACCTTC. This encodes CASSLGGGNYGYTF.

The CDR3 DNA is TGTGCCAGCAGTGATCCTTTCTCTGGCTACACCTTC. This translates into CASSDPFSGYTF. This sequence joins TRBV6-1 and TRBJ1-2; D is unresolved. CDR1 is MNHNS and CDR2 is SASEGT in the germline V gene. Trimming shortened V by 3 bases and J by 7 bases, and 9 bases separated the two germline ends. The CDR3 is made up of 12 amino acids.

The chain employs TRBV27 and TRBJ2-1; 10 bases are shared with TRBD2. CDR3 length: 15 residues. Unmatched junction bases numbered 8, after V lost 6 bases and J lost 6 bases. Germline lookup yields CDR1 MNHEY and CDR2 SMNVEV (reference sequence). The CDR3 is CASSQIAGGPNEQFF. CDR3 nucleotides: TGTGCCAGCAGCCAGATAGCGGGGGGACCCAATGAGCAGTTCTTC.

The rearrangement joins TRBV7-2 to TRBJ1-4; no reliable D call. Trimming took 5 bases from V and 3 from J, leaving 13 bases between them. This CDR3 region has 15 residues. Germline loops: CDR1 SGHTA, CDR2 FQGNSA. This CDR3 reads CASSLREDSNEKLFF. DNA for the CDR3: TGTGCCAGCAGCCTAAGGGAGGACTCTAATGAAAAACTGTTTTTT. The entire variable domain, with the rest obtained from reference TRBV7-2 and TRBJ1-4, is as follows: GAGVSQSPSNKVTEKGKDVELRCDPISGHTALYWYRQSLGQGLEFLIYFQGNSAPDKSGLPSDRFSAERTGGSVSTLTIQRTQQEDSAVYLCASSLREDSNEKLFFGSGTQLSVL.

The rearrangement uses TRBV28 and TRBJ1-4; 8 nucleotides match TRBD1. The ends lost 5 bases at V and 8 bases at J; junction bases unmatched: 7. Per the germline V gene, CDR1 is MDHEN and CDR2 is SYDVKM. The CDR3 runs 14 residues. The CDR3 region has the DNA TGTGCCAGCAGTAAGACAGGGGCTTTAGAAAAACTGTTTTTT. Protein sequence: CASSKTGALEKLFF.

CDR3 residues: CASSQEANSANYGYTF. CDR3 in DNA: TGCGCCAGCAGCCAAGAGGCGAACAGTGCTAACTATGGCTACACCTTC. The chain has TRBV4-3 and TRBJ1-2; D uncertain. V was shortened by 0 bases and J by 0 bases, with 11 bases between the two germline ends. CDR1 LGHNA and CDR2 YSLEER come from the germline V gene. The CDR3 is made up of 16 amino acids.

The chain uses TRBV5-6 and TRBJ2-7; 14 bases are shared with TRBD2. V shed 0 bases, J shed 2 bases, and the junction held 4 bases outside the gene matches. Germline CDR1 and CDR2: SGHDT and YYEEEE. The CDR3 contains 17 residues. DNA of the CDR3: TGTGCCAGCAGCTTGGGACTAGCGGGGGGGATCCCCTACGAGCAGTACTTC. It encodes CASSLGLAGGIPYEQYF.

This chain uses TRBV15 with TRBJ1-3; D may be TRBD1 (5 bases). CDR1 LNHNV and CDR2 YYDKDF come from the germline V gene (reference sequence). The CDR3 totals 17 residues. Trimming removed 0 bases from V and 6 bases from J, with 18 bases in between. CDR3 amino acids: CATSRDLGQGSLNTIYF. CDR3 sequence (DNA): TGTGCCACCAGCAGAGATCTAGGGCAGGGAAGTCTAAACACCATATATTTT. Based on the CDR3 plus reference TRBV15 and TRBJ1-3, the full variable domain is DAMVIQNPRYQVTQFGKPVTLSCSQTLNHNVMYWYQQKSSQAPKLLFHYYDKDFNNEADTPDNFQSRRPNTSFCFLDIRSPGLGDTAMYLCATSRDLGQGSLNTIYFGEGSWLTVV.

The genes are TRBV28 and TRBJ1-2; 7 nucleotides line up with TRBD1. In germline, CDR1 is MDHEN, CDR2 SYDVKM. This CDR3 comprises 14 residues. V trimming: 5 bases; J trimming: 1 base; junction bases outside the gene matches: 4. The CDR3 DNA reads TGTGCCAGCAGTGCAGGGGGGAGTAACTATGGCTACACCTTC. It translates to CASSAGGSNYGYTF.

This rearrangement joins TRBV19 to TRBJ2-1, with TRBD2 matching 7 bases. The CDR3 contains 14 residues. V shed 1 base, J shed 6 bases, and the junction held 3 bases outside the gene matches. The V gene's germline CDR1 is LNHDA and CDR2 SQIVND (reference sequence). CDR3 DNA sequence: TGTGCCAGTAGTATAGTAAGCGGGGCCAATGAGCAGTTCTTC. This codes for CASSIVSGANEQFF.

V and J are TRBV12-3 or TRBV12-4 and TRBJ2-7; D remains ambiguous. This CDR3 region has 10 residues. V lost 8 bases and J lost 3, with 5 bases in between. CDR3 protein: CASGRYEQYF. For the CDR3, the DNA is TGTGCCAGCGGGCGCTACGAGCAGTACTTC.

The chain is built from TRBV19 and TRBJ1-4; TRBD1 might be the D (5 bases). CDR3 length: 11 amino acids. Deletions cut 7 bases from V and 8 bases from J, with 8 bases between. CDR1 LNHDA and CDR2 SQIVND come from the germline V gene (reference sequence). The CDR3 here is CASNTGEKLFF. In DNA, the CDR3 is TGTGCCAGTAATACAGGCGAAAAACTGTTTTTT.

The chain is built from TRBV27 and TRBJ2-2, with 16 bases that match TRBD2. V was pared by 3 bases and J by 6 bases, with 4 bases of the junction left unmatched. There are 17 residues in the CDR3. The germline gives CDR1 MNHEY, CDR2 SMNVEV (reference sequence). The CDR3 protein is CASSLGLAGGPAGELFF. CDR3 sequence (DNA): TGTGCCAGCAGTTTGGGACTAGCGGGGGGGCCGGCCGGGGAGCTGTTTTTT.

The chain joins TRBV7-2 to TRBJ1-6; TRBD1 matches 7 bases. V trimming: 7 bases; J trimming: 5 bases; junction bases outside the gene matches: 8. CDR3 length: 15 residues. Germline V CDR1 and CDR2: SGHTA, FQGNSA. The CDR3 DNA sequence: TGTGCCAGCACCTACCAGGGGACAGATAATTCACCCCTCCACTTT. Encoded protein: CASTYQGTDNSPLHF. Using reference TRBV7-2 and TRBJ1-6 for the parts outside the CDR3, the full variable domain is GAGVSQSPSNKVTEKGKDVELRCDPISGHTALYWYRQSLGQGLEFLIYFQGNSAPDKSGLPSDRFSAERTGGSVSTLTIQRTQQEDSAVYLCASTYQGTDNSPLHFGNGTRLTVT.

This rearrangement joins TRBV12-5 to TRBJ1-3; D unresolved. V lost 6 bases, J lost 0 bases, and 12 bases lay in between. The germline CDR1 and CDR2 sequences are LGHNT and FRNRAP. The CDR3 has 15 amino acids. In DNA form, the CDR3 reads TGTGCTAGTGGAACTTCTCTGAGCTCTGGAAACACCATATATTTT. Its translation is CASGTSLSSGNTIYF.

CDR3 bases: TGTGCCAGCAGGAACGGGGATTCACCCCTCCACTTT. It specifies CASRNGDSPLHF. The genes are TRBV6-5 and TRBJ1-6; D call uncertain. Germline V gene data show CDR1 as MNHEY and CDR2 as SVGAGI. The V end lost 6 bases, the J end lost 8 bases, and 8 bases lay between the germline ends. The CDR3 consists of 12 residues.

The chain carries TRBV5-6 and TRBJ1-2, with D hard to call. CDR3 size: 17 residues. The V end was cut by 4 bases, the J end by 8 bases, with 27 bases between. Germline CDR1 SGHDT, CDR2 YYEEEE. The CDR3 sequence is CASSDFDFGISMRGYTF. CDR3 DNA sequence: TGTGCCAGCAGCGATTTTGATTTTGGAATCTCTATGCGGGGCTACACCTTC.

V and J are TRBV6-5 and TRBJ2-7; a weak D match, TRBD1 (5 bases). Germline V gives CDR1 MNHEY, CDR2 SVGAGI. Trimming took off 7 bases at V and 2 bases at J, with 15 bases between the two ends. The CDR3 runs to 14 residues. The CDR3: CASTNRQNPYEQYF. The CDR3 bases are TGTGCCAGCACCAATAGACAGAACCCCTACGAGCAGTACTTC.

V is TRBV27 and J is TRBJ2-7, with D tentatively TRBD1 (7 bases). V lost 8 bases to trimming and J lost 2 bases, with 16 bases between them. The CDR3 is made up of 14 amino acids. CDR1 is MNHEY, CDR2 SMNVEV, per germline (reference sequence). The DNA of the CDR3 is TGTGCCAGCCGGGCGGGACAGCCACCCTACGAGCAGTACTTC. Its protein product is CASRAGQPPYEQYF.

The chain employs TRBV4-3 and TRBJ2-3; TRBD2 matches at 10 bases. Germline V CDR1 and CDR2: LGHNA, YSLEER. V shed 0 bases and J 4 bases; nucleotides not matched to a gene: 4. The CDR3 spans 16 residues. In DNA form, the CDR3 reads TGCGCCAGCAGCCAAGAACTAGCGGGGTTTTCAGATACGCAGTATTTT. The encoded protein is CASSQELAGFSDTQYF.

The chain recombines TRBV5-1 with TRBJ2-5; the D gene is possibly TRBD2 (5 bases). CDR1 is SGHRS and CDR2 is YFSETQ in the germline V gene. This CDR3 has 14 amino acids. V was trimmed by 0 bases and J by 5 bases, leaving 11 bases between them. The CDR3 DNA sequence: TGCGCCAGCAGCTTGGCAACGGGGTCGGAGACCCAGTACTTC. Amino acid sequence: CASSLATGSETQYF. The full variable domain, its missing parts supplied by reference TRBV5-1 and TRBJ2-5, is KAGVTQTPRYLIKTRGQQVTLSCSPISGHRSVSWYQQTPGQGLQFLFEYFSETQRNKGNFPGRFSGRQFSNSRSEMNVSTLELGDSALYLCASSLATGSETQYFGPGTRLLVL.

The chain links TRBV5-8 to TRBJ1-4, with D hard to call. V was clipped by 0 bases and J by 8 bases, with 11 bases between them. The CDR3 is made up of 14 amino acids. Germline V gene lookup returns CDR1 SGHTS and CDR2 YDEGEE. The CDR3 DNA is TGTGCCAGCAGCTTGGGGGCCAGTTGGGAAAAACTGTTTTTT. As protein: CASSLGASWEKLFF.